Following are 4 T cell receptor beta chains from one sample sequenced in a study of cytotoxic CD8 clonotypes in ibrutinib-treated CLL. Sequenced by immunoSEQ multiplex PCR; TCRdb stores in-frame clones only, minus some. Of approximately 45,000 clones in the sample, 60% to 70% were seen once. The sample consisted of PBMCs, taken after 24 months of ibrutinib treatment. The receptors shown here come from a human donor with chronic lymphocytic leukemia.

This clone was seen more than once but under ten times. The chain uses TRBV30 and TRBJ2-1, with 7 positions matching TRBD1. The germline CDR1 and CDR2 sequences are GTSNPN and SVGIG (reference sequence). J lost 4 bases, V lost 4 bases, and 4 bases had no gene match. The CDR3 length is 13 residues. CDR3 region: CAWTPDRYNEQFF. CDR3 DNA sequence: TGTGCCTGGACCCCGGACAGGTACAATGAGCAGTTCTTC.

This chain connects TRBV2 to TRBJ2-7; 8 nucleotides agree with TRBD1. Unmatched junction bases numbered 11, after V lost 3 bases and J lost 4 bases. CDR3 length: 16 residues. Looked up from germline, CDR1 is SNHLY and CDR2 is FYNNEI. The chain's CDR3 is CASSELDRVRRYEQYF. DNA of the CDR3: TGTGCCAGCAGTGAGTTGGACAGGGTACGACGTTACGAGCAGTACTTC. Together with reference TRBV2 and TRBJ2-7, the CDR3 gives the full variable domain: EPEVTQTPSHQVTQMGQEVILRCVPISNHLYFYWYRQILGQKVEFLVSFYNNEISEKSEIFDDQFSVERPDGSNFTLKIRSTKLEDSAMYFCASSELDRVRRYEQYFGPGTRLTVT.

V is TRBV5-1 and J is TRBJ1-2; tentative D call: TRBD1 (5 bases). Germline-derived CDR1 and CDR2 are SGHRS and YFSETQ. With 4 bases removed from V and 8 bases from J, the gap between germline ends came to 21 bases. The CDR3 spans 15 residues. The CDR3 loop reads CASSHTQAGQGGYTF. The DNA for the CDR3 is TGCGCCAGCAGCCACACCCAGGCCGGACAAGGCGGCTACACCTTC.

The V and J genes are TRBV2 and TRBJ2-5; a possible D gene is TRBD2 (5 bases). The ends were cut back, 4 bases at V and 5 bases at J, with 14 bases in the middle. Germline V gene lookup returns CDR1 SNHLY and CDR2 FYNNEI. This CDR3 contains 14 residues. The CDR3 sequence: CASSGALVRETQYF. CDR3 DNA sequence: TGTGCCAGCAGTGGGGCACTAGTAAGGGAGACCCAGTACTTC.